The entry that follows covers one T cell receptor beta chain sequence. Trimming at V came to 5 bases and at J to 1 base, leaving 12 bases not matched to a gene. From germline, CDR1 is SGHRS and CDR2 YFSETQ. The CDR3 spans 18 residues. The data were obtained in a study of blood T cell repertoires in COVID-19. In the original analysis: Amplifying reference gene primers gave estimates of nucleated cell counts. The data were produced by immunoSEQ multiplex PCR, yet TCRdb's version contains in-frame clones alone and is incomplete. For V, J and clone size, that table is used; D and trimming come from the DNA. The sample shows 110,000 or so clones, about 85% of them seen only once.

Sequenced input: peripheral blood. This sequence was found in a man in his forties or fifties with acute or convalescent COVID-19. The rearrangement joins TRBV5-1 to TRBJ2-2; TRBD2 matches at 9 bases. CDR3 residues: CASSYNLAGAMNTGELFF. The DNA for the CDR3 is TGCGCCAGCAGTTACAACTTAGCGGGGGCCATGAACACCGGGGAGCTGTTTTTT.